This T cell receptor beta chain was retrieved from a study of early T cells in non-severe SARS-CoV-2 infection (dated by TCRdb to the early 2020s). For the study in its entirety: Because TCR sequencing was done on bulk RNA from unsorted whole blood, the alpha and beta chains could not be paired. Findings and caveats that apply to the study as a whole: Matching against VDJdb was skewed toward anti-spike CD8 responses, likely underestimated virus-specific expansions, and missed private and CD4 specificities.

V ends up 4 bases short and J 2 bases short, with an unmatched junction base count of 5. The CDR3 numbers 16 residues from cysteine through phenylalanine. Kept here is only the CDR3 DNA, which spans 48 bases and is read in frame from base 1. From the germline V gene (reference sequence), CDR1 is SGHNT and CDR2 is YYREEE. This clonotype was counted at least ten times. There is no known antigen for this receptor. The sample holds no much larger clone one base away, and base qualities are not on file. Set within a cohort of healthcare workers in London, UK, this nested case-control study involved weekly PCR testing of nasopharyngeal swabs along with blood sampling. Healthcare workers were recruited during the week of the UK lockdown, between 23 and 31 March 2020, and followed weekly for up to 16 weeks. Library construction relied on 5' RACE. This sample was sequenced with a NextSeq 500. Unique molecular identifiers were attached to individual cDNA molecules in the TCR library protocol so that sequencing error and PCR bias could be corrected. Both TCR alpha and beta chains were sequenced, and tight co-correlation was observed between alpha and beta sequence abundances in each sample. The original pipeline was this. Decombinator V4 was used to perform V gene, J gene and CDR3 annotation of TCR sequences. TCRs were defined as expanded if a significant change between any two time points was detected under a Poisson model with p below 0.0001. Abundances of TCRs were expressed as counts per million after normalisation to the total number of TCRs sequenced in each sample. MAIT TCRs were defined by TRAV1-2 paired with TRAJ12, TRAJ20 or TRAJ33, and iNKT TCRs by TRAV10 paired with TRAJ18. VDJdb, accessed 1 November 2021, was searched for CMV, EBV and SARS-CoV-2 annotated TCRs, excluding TCRs annotated for multiple antigens. The public reads were reanalyzed by TCRdb: fastp trimming at Q25, MiXCR alignment, in-frame beta chains only. For every CDR3 protein sequence, its rows merge into one entry that carries the most common genes and DNA. The V and J calls here are based on TCRdb, not the publication. This sample has tens of thousands of distinct CDR3 sequences in its table, and roughly 5.7% of those were observed once. The ten largest clones take up over 20% of the sample.

The material sequenced was whole blood. The TCR sequence derives from an adult who was a healthcare worker with PCR-confirmed SARS-CoV-2 infection or an uninfected control (not recorded which). This sequence uses TRBV5-4 and TRBJ2-3; 12 nucleotides in the junction match TRBD2. CDR3 sequence: CASSPLAGGATDTQYF. The DNA reads as follows: TGTGCCAGCAGCCCTCTAGCGGGGGGGGCCACAGATACGCAGTATTTT.